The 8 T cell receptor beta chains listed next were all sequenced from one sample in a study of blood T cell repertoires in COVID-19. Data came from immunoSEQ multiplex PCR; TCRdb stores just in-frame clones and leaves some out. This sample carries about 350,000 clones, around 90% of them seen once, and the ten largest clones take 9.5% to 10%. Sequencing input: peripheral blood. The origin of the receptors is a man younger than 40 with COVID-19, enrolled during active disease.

The CDR3 region has the DNA TGTGCCAGCAGCTTTTCGAGAGACGGGGAGCTGTTTTTT. Translation gives CASSFSRDGELFF. The rearrangement joins TRBV7-2 to TRBJ2-2; D remains ambiguous. Deletions cut 3 bases from V and 7 bases from J, with 9 bases between. Germline values: CDR1 SGHTA, CDR2 FQGNSA. The CDR3 is 13 residues long.

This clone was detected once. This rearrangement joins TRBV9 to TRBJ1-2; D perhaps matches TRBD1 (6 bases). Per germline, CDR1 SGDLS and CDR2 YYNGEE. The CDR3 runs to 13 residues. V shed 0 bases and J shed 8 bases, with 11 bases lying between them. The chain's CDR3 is CASSVAQGGGYTF. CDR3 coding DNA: TGTGCCAGCAGCGTAGCACAGGGAGGGGGCTACACCTTC. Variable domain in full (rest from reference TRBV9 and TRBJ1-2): DSGVTQTPKHLITATGQRVTLRCSPRSGDLSVYWYQQSLDQGLQFLIQYYNGEERAKGNILERFSAQQFPDLHSELNLSSLELGDSALYFCASSVAQGGGYTFGSGTRLTVV.

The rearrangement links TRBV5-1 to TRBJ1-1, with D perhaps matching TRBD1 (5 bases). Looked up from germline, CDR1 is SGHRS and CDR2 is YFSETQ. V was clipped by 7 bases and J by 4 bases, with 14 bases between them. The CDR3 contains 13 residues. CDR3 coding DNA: TGCGCCAGCCTACCCCTCGGGGGCACTGAAGCTTTCTTT. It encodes CASLPLGGTEAFF.

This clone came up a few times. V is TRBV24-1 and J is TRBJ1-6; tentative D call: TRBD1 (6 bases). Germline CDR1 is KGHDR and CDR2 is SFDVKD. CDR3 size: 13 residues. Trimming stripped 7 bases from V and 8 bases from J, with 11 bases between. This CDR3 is CATSRGLDSPLHF. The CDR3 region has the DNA TGTGCCACCAGCAGGGGTTTGGATTCACCCCTCCACTTT.

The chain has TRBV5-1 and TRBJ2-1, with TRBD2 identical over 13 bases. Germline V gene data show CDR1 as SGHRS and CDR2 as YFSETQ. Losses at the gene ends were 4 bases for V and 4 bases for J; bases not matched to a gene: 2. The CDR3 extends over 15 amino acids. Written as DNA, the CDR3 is TGCGCCAGCAGCGGACTAGCGGGAGATTACAATGAGCAGTTCTTC. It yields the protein CASSGLAGDYNEQFF.

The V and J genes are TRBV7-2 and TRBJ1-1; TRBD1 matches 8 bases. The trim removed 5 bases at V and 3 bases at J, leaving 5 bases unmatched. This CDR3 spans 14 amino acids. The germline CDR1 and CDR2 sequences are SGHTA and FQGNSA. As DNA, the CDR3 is TGTGCCAGCAGCCGGCAGGGGGCTGACACTGAAGCTTTCTTT. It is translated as CASSRQGADTEAFF. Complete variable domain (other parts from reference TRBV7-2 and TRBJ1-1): GAGVSQSPSNKVTEKGKDVELRCDPISGHTALYWYRQSLGQGLEFLIYFQGNSAPDKSGLPSDRFSAERTGGSVSTLTIQRTQQEDSAVYLCASSRQGADTEAFFGQGTRLTVV.

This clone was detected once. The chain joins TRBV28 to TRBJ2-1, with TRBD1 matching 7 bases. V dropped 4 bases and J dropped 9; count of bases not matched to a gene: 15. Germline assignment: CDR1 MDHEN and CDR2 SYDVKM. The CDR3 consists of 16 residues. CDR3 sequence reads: CASSSPAGRGSSEQFF. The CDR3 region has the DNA TGTGCCAGCAGTTCCCCGGCGGGCAGGGGGTCCAGTGAGCAGTTCTTC. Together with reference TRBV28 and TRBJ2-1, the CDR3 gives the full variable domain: DVKVTQSSRYLVKRTGEKVFLECVQDMDHENMFWYRQDPGLGLRLIYFSYDVKMKEKGDIPEGYSVSREKKERFSLILESASTNQTSMYLCASSSPAGRGSSEQFFGPGTRLTVL.

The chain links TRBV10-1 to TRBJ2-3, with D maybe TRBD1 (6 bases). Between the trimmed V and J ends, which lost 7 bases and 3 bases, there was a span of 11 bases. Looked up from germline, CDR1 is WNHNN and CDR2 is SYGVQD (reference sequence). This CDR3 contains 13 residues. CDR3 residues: CASNREQTDTQYF. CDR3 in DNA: TGCGCCAGCAACAGGGAGCAGACAGATACGCAGTATTTT.